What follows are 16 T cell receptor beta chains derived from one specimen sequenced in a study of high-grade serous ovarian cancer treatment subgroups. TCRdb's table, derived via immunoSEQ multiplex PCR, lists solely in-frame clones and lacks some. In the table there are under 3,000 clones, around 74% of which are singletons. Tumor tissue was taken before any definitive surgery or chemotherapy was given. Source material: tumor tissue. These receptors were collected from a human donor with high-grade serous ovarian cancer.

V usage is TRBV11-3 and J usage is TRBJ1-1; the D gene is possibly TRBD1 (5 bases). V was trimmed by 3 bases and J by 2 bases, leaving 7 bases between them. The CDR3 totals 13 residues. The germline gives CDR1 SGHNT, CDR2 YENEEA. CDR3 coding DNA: TGTGCCAGCAGCTTGGGGGGTAACACTGAAGCTTTCTTT. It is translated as CASSLGGNTEAFF. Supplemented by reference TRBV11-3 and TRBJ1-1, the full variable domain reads EAGVVQSPRYKIIEKKQPVAFWCNPISGHNTLYWYLQNLGQGPELLIRYENEEAVDDSQLPKDRFSAERLKGVDSTLKIQPAELGDSAVYLCASSLGGNTEAFFGQGTRLTVV.

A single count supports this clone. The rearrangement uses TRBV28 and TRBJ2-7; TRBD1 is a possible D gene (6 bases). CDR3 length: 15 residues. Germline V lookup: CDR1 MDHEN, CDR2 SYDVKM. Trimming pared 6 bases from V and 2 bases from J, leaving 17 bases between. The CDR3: CASSPPGVPTYEQYF. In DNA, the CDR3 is TGTGCCAGCAGCCCCCCAGGGGTGCCGACCTACGAGCAGTACTTC. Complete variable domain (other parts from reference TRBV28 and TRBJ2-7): DVKVTQSSRYLVKRTGEKVFLECVQDMDHENMFWYRQDPGLGLRLIYFSYDVKMKEKGDIPEGYSVSREKKERFSLILESASTNQTSMYLCASSPPGVPTYEQYFGPGTRLTVT.

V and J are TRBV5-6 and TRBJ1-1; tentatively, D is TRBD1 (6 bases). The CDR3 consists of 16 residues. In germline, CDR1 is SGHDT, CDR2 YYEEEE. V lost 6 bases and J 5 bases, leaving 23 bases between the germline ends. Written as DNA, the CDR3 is TGTGCCAGCAACCCGTTCTCGGGGGGGCGCGGTACTGAAGCTTTCTTT. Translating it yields CASNPFSGGRGTEAFF. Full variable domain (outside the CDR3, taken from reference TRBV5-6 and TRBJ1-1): DAGVTQSPTHLIKTRGQQVTLRCSPKSGHDTVSWYQQALGQGPQFIFQYYEEEERQRGNFPDRFSGHQFPNYSSELNVNALLLGDSALYLCASNPFSGGRGTEAFFGQGTRLTVV.

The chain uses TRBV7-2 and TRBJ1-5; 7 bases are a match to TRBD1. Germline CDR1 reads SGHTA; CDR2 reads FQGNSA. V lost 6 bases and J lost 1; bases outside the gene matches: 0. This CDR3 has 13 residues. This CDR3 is CASRTGSNQPQHF. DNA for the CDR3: TGTGCCAGCAGGACAGGGAGCAATCAGCCCCAGCATTTT.

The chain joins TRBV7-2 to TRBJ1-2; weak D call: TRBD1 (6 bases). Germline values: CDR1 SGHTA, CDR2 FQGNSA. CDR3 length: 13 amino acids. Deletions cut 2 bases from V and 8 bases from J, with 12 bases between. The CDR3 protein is CASSLYRAEGYTF. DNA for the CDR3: TGTGCCAGCAGCTTATACAGGGCAGAAGGCTACACCTTC. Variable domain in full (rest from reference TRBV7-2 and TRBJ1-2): GAGVSQSPSNKVTEKGKDVELRCDPISGHTALYWYRQSLGQGLEFLIYFQGNSAPDKSGLPSDRFSAERTGGSVSTLTIQRTQQEDSAVYLCASSLYRAEGYTFGSGTRLTVV.

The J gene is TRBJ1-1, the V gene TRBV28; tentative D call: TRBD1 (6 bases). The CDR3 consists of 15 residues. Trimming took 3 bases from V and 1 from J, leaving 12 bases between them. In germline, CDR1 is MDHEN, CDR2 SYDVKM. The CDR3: CASSFPGTPNTEAFF. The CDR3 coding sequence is TGTGCCAGCAGTTTCCCCGGGACACCGAACACTGAAGCTTTCTTT.

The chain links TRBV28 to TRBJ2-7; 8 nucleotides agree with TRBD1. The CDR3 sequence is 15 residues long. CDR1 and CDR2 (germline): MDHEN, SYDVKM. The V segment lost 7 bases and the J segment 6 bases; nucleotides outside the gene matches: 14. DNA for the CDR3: TGTGCCAGCACCGCTCAGGGGGCTCCCTCTCTCGAGCAGTACTTC. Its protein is CASTAQGAPSLEQYF. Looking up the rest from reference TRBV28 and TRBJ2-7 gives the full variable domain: DVKVTQSSRYLVKRTGEKVFLECVQDMDHENMFWYRQDPGLGLRLIYFSYDVKMKEKGDIPEGYSVSREKKERFSLILESASTNQTSMYLCASTAQGAPSLEQYFGPGTRLTVT.

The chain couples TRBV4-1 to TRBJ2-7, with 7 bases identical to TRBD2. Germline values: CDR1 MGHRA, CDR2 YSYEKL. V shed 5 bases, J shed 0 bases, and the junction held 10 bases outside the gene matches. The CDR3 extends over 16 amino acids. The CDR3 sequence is CASSVSSGEGSYEQYF. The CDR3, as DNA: TGCGCCAGCAGCGTCAGCTCGGGGGAGGGCTCCTACGAGCAGTACTTC.

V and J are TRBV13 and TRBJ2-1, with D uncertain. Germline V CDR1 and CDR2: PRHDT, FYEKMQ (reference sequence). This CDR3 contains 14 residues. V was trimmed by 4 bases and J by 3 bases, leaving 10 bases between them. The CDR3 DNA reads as TGTGCCAGCAGCTCCTCAGGAGTCTACAATGAGCAGTTCTTC. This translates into CASSSSGVYNEQFF.

CDR3 in amino acids: CASSPPGLPQETQYF. As DNA, the CDR3 is TGTGCCAGCAGTCCCCCGGGACTACCCCAAGAGACCCAGTACTTC. The chain links TRBV28 to TRBJ2-5; 7 bases are shared with TRBD2. The CDR3 runs 15 residues. The germline gives CDR1 MDHEN, CDR2 SYDVKM. Germline trimming cut 5 bases from V and 1 base from J; bases unmatched to any gene: 7.

The CDR3 DNA follows: TGTGCCAGCAGCTATGAAAGATGGGGCTACACCTTC. Amino acids: CASSYERWGYTF. V usage is TRBV5-4 and J usage is TRBJ1-2; D uncertain. Trimming removed 3 bases at V and 8 bases at J, with 11 bases between. CDR1 SGHNT and CDR2 YYREEE come from the germline V gene (reference sequence). This CDR3 comprises 12 residues.

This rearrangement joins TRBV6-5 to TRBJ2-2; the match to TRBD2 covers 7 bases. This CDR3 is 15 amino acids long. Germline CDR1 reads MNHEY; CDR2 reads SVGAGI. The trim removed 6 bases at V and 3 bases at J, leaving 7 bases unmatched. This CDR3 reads CASSALAEHTGELFF. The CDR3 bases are TGTGCCAGCAGCGCGCTAGCGGAACACACCGGGGAGCTGTTTTTT.

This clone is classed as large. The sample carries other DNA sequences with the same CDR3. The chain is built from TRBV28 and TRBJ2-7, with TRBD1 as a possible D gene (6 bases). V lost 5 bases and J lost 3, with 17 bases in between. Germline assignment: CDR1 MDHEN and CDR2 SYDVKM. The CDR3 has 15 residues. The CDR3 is CASSPSGTPIYEQYF. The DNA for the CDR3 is TGTGCCAGCAGTCCCTCGGGGACACCTATCTACGAGCAGTACTTC.

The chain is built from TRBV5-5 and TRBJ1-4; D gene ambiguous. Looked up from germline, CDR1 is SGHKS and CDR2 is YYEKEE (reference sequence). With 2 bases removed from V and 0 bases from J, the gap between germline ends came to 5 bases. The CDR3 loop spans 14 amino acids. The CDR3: CASSFGATNEKLFF. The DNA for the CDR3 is TGTGCCAGCAGCTTCGGCGCAACTAATGAAAAACTGTTTTTT.

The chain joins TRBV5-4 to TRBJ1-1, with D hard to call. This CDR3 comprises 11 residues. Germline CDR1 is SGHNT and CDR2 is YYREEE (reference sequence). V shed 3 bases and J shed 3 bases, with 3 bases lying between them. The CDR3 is CASSSYTEAFF. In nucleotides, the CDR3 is TGTGCCAGCAGCTCCTACACTGAAGCTTTCTTT. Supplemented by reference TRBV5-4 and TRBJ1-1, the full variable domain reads ETGVTQSPTHLIKTRGQQVTLRCSSQSGHNTVSWYQQALGQGPQFIFQYYREEENGRGNFPPRFSGLQFPNYSSELNVNALELDDSALYLCASSSYTEAFFGQGTRLTVV.

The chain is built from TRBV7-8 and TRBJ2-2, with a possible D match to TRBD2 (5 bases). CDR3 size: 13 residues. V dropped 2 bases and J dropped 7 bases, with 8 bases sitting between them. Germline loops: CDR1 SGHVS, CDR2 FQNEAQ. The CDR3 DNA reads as TGTGCCAGCAGCTTAATACGGGGCGGGGAGCTGTTTTTT. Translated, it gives CASSLIRGGELFF.